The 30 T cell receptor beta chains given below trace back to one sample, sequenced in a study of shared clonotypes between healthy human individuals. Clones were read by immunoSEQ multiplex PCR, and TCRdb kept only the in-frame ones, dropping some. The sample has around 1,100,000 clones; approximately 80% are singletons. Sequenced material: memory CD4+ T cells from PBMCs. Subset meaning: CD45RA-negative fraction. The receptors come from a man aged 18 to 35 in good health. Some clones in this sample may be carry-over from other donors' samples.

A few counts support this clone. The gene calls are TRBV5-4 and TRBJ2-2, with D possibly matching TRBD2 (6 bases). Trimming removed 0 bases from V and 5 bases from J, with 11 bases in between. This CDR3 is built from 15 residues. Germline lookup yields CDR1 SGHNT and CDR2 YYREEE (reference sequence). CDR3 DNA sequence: TGTGCCAGCAGCTTGGAGCGGGCGAGAACCGGGGAGCTGTTTTTT. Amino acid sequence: CASSLERARTGELFF.

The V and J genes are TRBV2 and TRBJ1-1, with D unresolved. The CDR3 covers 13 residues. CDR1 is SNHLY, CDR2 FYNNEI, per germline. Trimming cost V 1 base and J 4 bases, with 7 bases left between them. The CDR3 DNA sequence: TGTGCCAGCAGTGAAGTATATGGCACTGAAGCTTTCTTT. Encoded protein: CASSEVYGTEAFF.

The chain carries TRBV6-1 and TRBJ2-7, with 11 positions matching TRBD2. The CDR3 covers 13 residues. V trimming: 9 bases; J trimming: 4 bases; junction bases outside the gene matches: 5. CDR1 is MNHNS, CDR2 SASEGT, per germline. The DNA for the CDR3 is TGTGCCAGTTCTAGCGGGAGGTGGTACGAGCAGTACTTC. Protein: CASSSGRWYEQYF.

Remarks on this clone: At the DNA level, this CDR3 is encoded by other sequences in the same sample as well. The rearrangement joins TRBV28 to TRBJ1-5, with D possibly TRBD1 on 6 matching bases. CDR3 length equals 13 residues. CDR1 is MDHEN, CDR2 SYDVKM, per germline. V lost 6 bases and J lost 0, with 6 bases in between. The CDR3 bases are TGTGCCAGCAGACAGGGTAGCAATCAGCCCCAGCATTTT. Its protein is CASRQGSNQPQHF.

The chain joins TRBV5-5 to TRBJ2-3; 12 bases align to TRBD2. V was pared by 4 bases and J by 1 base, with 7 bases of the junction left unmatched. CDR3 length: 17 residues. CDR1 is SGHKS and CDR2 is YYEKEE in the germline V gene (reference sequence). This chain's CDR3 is CASSRTRLAGGTDTQYF. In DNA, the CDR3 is TGTGCCAGCAGCCGGACCAGACTAGCGGGAGGCACAGATACGCAGTATTTT.

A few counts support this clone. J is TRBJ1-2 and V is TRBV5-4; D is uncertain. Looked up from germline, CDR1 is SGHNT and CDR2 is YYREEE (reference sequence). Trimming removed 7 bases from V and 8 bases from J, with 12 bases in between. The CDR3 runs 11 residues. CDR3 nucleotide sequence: TGTGCCAGCCAGTCCCTATGGGGCTACACCTTC. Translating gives CASQSLWGYTF.

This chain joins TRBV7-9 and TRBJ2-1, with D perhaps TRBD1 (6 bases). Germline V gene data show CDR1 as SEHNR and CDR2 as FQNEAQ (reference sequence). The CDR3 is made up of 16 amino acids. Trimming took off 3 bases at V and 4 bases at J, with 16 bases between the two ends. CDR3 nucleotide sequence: TGTGCCAGCAGCTTTAGGGACACAGGGTCTTACAATGAGCAGTTCTTC. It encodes CASSFRDTGSYNEQFF.

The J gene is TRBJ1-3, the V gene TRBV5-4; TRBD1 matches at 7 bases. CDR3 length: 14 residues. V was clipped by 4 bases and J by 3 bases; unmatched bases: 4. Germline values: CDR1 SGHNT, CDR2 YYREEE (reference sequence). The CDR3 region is CASSQDRVGNTIYF. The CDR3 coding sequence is TGTGCCAGCAGCCAAGACAGGGTTGGAAACACCATATATTTT.

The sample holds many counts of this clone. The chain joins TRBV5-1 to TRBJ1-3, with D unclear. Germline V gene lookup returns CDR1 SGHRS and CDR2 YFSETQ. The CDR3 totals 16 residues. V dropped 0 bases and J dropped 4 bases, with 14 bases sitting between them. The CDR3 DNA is TGCGCCAGCAGCTTGGAGCCGGGGTCGGTCGGAAACACCATATATTTT. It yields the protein CASSLEPGSVGNTIYF.

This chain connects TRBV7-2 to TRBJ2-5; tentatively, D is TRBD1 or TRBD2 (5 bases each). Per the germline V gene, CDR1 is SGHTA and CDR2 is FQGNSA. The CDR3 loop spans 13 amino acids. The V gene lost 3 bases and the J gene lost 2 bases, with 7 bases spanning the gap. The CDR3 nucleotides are TGTGCCAGCAGCTTGGGGGAGCAAGAGACCCAGTACTTC. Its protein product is CASSLGEQETQYF.

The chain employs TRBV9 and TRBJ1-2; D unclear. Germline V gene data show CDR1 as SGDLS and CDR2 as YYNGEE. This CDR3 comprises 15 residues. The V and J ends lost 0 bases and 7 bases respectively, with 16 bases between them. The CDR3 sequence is CASSVDPPATSGYTF. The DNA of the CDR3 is TGTGCCAGCAGCGTAGACCCCCCAGCCACTAGTGGCTACACCTTC. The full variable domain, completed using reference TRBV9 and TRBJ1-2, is DSGVTQTPKHLITATGQRVTLRCSPRSGDLSVYWYQQSLDQGLQFLIQYYNGEERAKGNILERFSAQQFPDLHSELNLSSLELGDSALYFCASSVDPPATSGYTFGSGTRLTVV.

This CDR3 reads CASSGAGWVEYGYTF. CDR3 coding DNA: TGTGCCAGCAGCGGAGCCGGTTGGGTGGAGTATGGCTACACCTTC. J is TRBJ1-2 and V is TRBV5-4; D remains unclear. The V and J ends lost 4 bases and 5 bases respectively, with 18 bases between them. The V gene's germline CDR1 is SGHNT and CDR2 YYREEE (reference sequence). The CDR3 spans 15 residues.

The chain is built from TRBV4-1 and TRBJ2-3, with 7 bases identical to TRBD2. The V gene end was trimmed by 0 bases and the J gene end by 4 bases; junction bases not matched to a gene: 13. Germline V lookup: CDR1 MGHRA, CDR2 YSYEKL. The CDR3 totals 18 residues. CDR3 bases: TGCGCCAGCAGCCAAGAAGGCACCGGGCCCCGGGGGGCAGATACGCAGTATTTT. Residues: CASSQEGTGPRGADTQYF.

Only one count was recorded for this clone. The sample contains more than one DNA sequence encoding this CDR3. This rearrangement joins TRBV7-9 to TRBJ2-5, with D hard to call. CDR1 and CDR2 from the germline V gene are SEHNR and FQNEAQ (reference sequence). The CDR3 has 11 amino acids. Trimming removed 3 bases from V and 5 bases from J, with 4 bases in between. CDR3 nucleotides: TGTGCCAGCAGCTTTAAGGAGACCCAGTACTTC. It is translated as CASSFKETQYF.

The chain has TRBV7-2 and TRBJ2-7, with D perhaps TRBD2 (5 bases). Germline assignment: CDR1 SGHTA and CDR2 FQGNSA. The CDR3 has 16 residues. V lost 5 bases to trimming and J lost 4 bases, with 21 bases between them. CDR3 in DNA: TGTGCCAGCAGCGTAGAGCGGACTTCCTTGGGGTACGAGCAGTACTTC. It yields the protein CASSVERTSLGYEQYF.

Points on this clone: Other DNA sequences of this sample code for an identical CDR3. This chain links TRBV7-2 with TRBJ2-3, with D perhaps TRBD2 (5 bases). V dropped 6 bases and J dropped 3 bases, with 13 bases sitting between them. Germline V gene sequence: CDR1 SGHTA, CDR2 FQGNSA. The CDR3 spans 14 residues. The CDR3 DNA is TGTGCCAGCAGTTTGGCGGGCGGAACAGATACGCAGTATTTT. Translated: CASSLAGGTDTQYF. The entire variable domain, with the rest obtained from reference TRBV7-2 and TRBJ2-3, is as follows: GAGVSQSPSNKVTEKGKDVELRCDPISGHTALYWYRQSLGQGLEFLIYFQGNSAPDKSGLPSDRFSAERTGGSVSTLTIQRTQQEDSAVYLCASSLAGGTDTQYFGPGTRLTVL.

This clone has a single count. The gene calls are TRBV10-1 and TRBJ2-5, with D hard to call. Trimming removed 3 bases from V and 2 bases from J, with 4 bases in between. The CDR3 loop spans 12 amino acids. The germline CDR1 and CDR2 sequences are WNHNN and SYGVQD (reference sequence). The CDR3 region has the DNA TGCGCCAGCAGTGACAGTCAAGAGACCCAGTACTTC. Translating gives CASSDSQETQYF.

CDR3 bases: TGTGCCAGCAGCTTGGAGGCGTCAGTGAACACTGAAGCTTTCTTT. This sequence encodes CASSLEASVNTEAFF. The rearrangement links TRBV5-4 to TRBJ1-1; D is undetermined. V was cut by 0 bases and J by 0 bases, with 9 bases left in between. This CDR3 region has 15 residues. Germline V lookup: CDR1 SGHNT, CDR2 YYREEE (reference sequence).

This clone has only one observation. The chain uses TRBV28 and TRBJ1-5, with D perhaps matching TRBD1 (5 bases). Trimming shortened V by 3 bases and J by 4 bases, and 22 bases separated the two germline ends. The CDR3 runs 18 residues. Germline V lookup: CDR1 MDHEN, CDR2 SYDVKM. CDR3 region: CASSFESRSQGWNQPQHF. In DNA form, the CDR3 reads TGTGCCAGCAGTTTTGAATCCCGTAGCCAGGGCTGGAATCAGCCCCAGCATTTT.

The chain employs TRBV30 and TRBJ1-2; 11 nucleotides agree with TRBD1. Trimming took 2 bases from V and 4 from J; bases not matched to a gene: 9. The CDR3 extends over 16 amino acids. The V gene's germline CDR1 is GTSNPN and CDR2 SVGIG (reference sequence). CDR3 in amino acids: CAWSPTGTGGAYGYTF. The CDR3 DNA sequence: TGTGCCTGGAGTCCGACCGGGACAGGGGGGGCCTATGGCTACACCTTC.

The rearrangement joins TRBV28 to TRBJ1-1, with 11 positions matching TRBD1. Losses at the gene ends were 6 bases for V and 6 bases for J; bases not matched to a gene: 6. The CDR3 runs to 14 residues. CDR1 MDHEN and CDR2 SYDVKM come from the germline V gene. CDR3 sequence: CASRGQGGMPEAFF. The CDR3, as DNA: TGTGCCAGCAGGGGACAGGGGGGGATGCCTGAAGCTTTCTTT.

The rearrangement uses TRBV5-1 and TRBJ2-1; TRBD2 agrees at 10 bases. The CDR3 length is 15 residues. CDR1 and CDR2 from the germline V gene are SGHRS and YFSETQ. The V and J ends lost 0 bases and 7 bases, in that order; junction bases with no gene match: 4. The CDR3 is CASSLASGSKNEQFF. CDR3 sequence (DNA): TGCGCCAGCAGCTTGGCTAGCGGGAGTAAGAATGAGCAGTTCTTC.

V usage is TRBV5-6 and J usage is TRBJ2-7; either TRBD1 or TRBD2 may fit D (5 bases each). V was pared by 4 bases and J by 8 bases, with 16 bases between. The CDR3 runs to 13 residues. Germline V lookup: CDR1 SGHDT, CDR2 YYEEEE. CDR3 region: CASSKGEGYKQYF. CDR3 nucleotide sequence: TGTGCCAGCAGCAAGGGAGAGGGGTATAAGCAGTACTTC.

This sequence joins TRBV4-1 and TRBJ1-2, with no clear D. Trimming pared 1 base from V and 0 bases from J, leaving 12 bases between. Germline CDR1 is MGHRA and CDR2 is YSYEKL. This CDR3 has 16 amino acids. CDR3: CASSQVPKVSNYGYTF. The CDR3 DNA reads TGCGCCAGCAGCCAAGTCCCCAAGGTCTCTAACTATGGCTACACCTTC.

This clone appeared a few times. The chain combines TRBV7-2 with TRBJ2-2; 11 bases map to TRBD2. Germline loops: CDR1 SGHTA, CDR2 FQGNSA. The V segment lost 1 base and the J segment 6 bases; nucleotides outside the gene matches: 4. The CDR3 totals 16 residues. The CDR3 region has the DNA TGTGCCAGCAGCTTAGGACTAGCGGGATTCGCCGGGGAGCTGTTTTTT. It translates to CASSLGLAGFAGELFF.

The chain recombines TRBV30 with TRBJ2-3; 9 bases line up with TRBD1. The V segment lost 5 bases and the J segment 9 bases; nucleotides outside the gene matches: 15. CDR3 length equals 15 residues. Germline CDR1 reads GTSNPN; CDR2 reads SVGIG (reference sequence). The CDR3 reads CAWSRGGQGSGTQYF. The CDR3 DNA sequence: TGTGCCTGGTCACGGGGAGGACAGGGGAGCGGGACGCAGTATTTT.

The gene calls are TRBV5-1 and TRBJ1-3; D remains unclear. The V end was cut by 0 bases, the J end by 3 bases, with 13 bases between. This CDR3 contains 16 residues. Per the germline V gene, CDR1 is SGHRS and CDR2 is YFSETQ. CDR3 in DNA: TGCGCCAGCAGCTTGGAGCCGGGAGGTTTTGGAAACACCATATATTTT. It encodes CASSLEPGGFGNTIYF.

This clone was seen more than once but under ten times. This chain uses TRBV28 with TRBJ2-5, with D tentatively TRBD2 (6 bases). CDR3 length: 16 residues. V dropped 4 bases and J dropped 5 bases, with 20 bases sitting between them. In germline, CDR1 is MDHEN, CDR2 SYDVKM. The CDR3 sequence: CASSYPAKEGRETQYF. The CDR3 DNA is TGTGCCAGCAGTTACCCCGCCAAGGAGGGGAGGGAGACCCAGTACTTC. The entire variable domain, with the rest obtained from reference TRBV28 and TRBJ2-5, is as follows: DVKVTQSSRYLVKRTGEKVFLECVQDMDHENMFWYRQDPGLGLRLIYFSYDVKMKEKGDIPEGYSVSREKKERFSLILESASTNQTSMYLCASSYPAKEGRETQYFGPGTRLLVL.

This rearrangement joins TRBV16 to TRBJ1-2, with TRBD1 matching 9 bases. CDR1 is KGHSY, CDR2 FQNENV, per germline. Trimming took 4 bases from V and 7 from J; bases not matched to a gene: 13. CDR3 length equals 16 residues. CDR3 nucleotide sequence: TGTGCCAGCAGCCCAATACAACCCGGGACAGGGCTTGGCTACACCTTC. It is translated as CASSPIQPGTGLGYTF. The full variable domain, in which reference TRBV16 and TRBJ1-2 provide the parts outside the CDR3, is GEEVAQTPKHLVRGEGQKAKLYCAPIKGHSYVFWYQQVLKNEFKFLISFQNENVFDETGMPKERFSAKCLPNSPCSLEIQATKLEDSAVYFCASSPIQPGTGLGYTFGSGTRLTVV.

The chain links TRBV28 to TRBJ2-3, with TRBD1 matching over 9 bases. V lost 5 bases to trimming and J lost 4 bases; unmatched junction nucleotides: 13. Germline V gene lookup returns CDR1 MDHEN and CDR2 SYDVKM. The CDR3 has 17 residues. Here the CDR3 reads CASSPPGQGGLADTQYF. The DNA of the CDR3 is TGTGCCAGCAGTCCACCGGGACAGGGAGGTCTCGCAGATACGCAGTATTTT.